The 18 T cell receptor beta chains presented below share a single source sample, sequenced in a study of blood T cell repertoires in COVID-19. Clones were read by immunoSEQ multiplex PCR, and TCRdb kept only the in-frame ones, dropping some. The table lists about 34,000 clones, 65% to 85% of them singletons. The sample was peripheral blood. All receptors derive from a man between 70 and 80 years old with COVID-19, enrolled during active disease.

In DNA, the CDR3 is TGCGCCAGCAGCTTAGGTTCGGGAGCGATGCCCTCCATCACGCAGTATTTT. Amino acids: CASSLGSGAMPSITQYF. The gene calls are TRBV5-1 and TRBJ2-3, with D perhaps TRBD2 (6 bases). The CDR3 is 17 amino acids. Germline V lookup: CDR1 SGHRS, CDR2 YFSETQ. V was pared by 2 bases and J by 9 bases, with 25 bases between.

This clone was seen only once. The chain is built from TRBV3-1 (or the pseudogene TRBV3-2) and TRBJ2-7; no firm D call. The CDR3 is made up of 13 amino acids. CDR1 and CDR2 from the germline V gene are LGHDT and YNNKEL (reference sequence). The V end was cut by 2 bases, the J end by 4 bases, with 9 bases between. This CDR3 is CASSQPPIYEQYF. As DNA, the CDR3 is TGTGCCAGCAGCCAACCCCCTATTTACGAGCAGTACTTC.

The rearrangement links TRBV9 to TRBJ2-3; 8 nucleotides align to TRBD2. CDR1 and CDR2 from the germline V gene are SGDLS and YYNGEE. The CDR3 consists of 14 residues. The V gene end was trimmed by 4 bases and the J gene end by 5 bases; junction bases not matched to a gene: 6. DNA of the CDR3: TGTGCCAGCAGCCCCGGGACTAGTGGAGATACGCAGTATTTT. It specifies CASSPGTSGDTQYF.

In DNA, the CDR3 is TGTGCCAGCAGCGAATTTGACAGGGGCGTCGGTGAGCAGTTCTTC. It yields the protein CASSEFDRGVGEQFF. The genes are TRBV9 and TRBJ2-1; 8 nucleotides line up with TRBD1. After removal of 3 bases from V and 9 bases from J, the junction contained 11 bases not matched to a gene. Per germline, CDR1 SGDLS and CDR2 YYNGEE. The CDR3 is 15 residues long.

The V and J genes are TRBV7-3 and TRBJ1-6; D perhaps matches TRBD1 (5 bases). The germline V and J ends were trimmed by 1 base and 9 bases, with 10 bases remaining between them. Germline V gene lookup returns CDR1 SGHTA and CDR2 FQGTGA. The CDR3 contains 14 residues. The CDR3 here is CASSLSQGGSPLHF. The CDR3 DNA reads TGTGCCAGCAGCTTAAGCCAGGGCGGTTCACCCCTCCACTTT.

The table lists this clone with a count of one. J is TRBJ1-2 and V is TRBV10-3; weak D call: TRBD1 (6 bases). V lost 7 bases and J 7 bases, leaving 13 bases between the germline ends. Germline V gene lookup returns CDR1 ENHRY and CDR2 SYGVKD. The CDR3 is 12 amino acids. The CDR3 is CAITRGASGYTF. The CDR3 coding sequence is TGTGCCATCACCAGGGGCGCTTCTGGCTACACCTTC.

This chain uses TRBV12-3 or TRBV12-4 with TRBJ1-5; 9 bases map to TRBD1. The CDR3 totals 13 residues. The junction had 3 bases not matched to a gene; V was cut back by 5 bases and J by 7 bases. The chain's CDR3 is CASSGTGRQPQHF. As DNA, the CDR3 is TGTGCCAGCAGTGGGACAGGGCGGCAGCCCCAGCATTTT.

The genes are TRBV30 and TRBJ2-5; 7 bases align to TRBD1. The CDR3 extends over 13 amino acids. J lost 4 bases, V lost 4 bases, and 6 bases had no gene match. CDR1 and CDR2 from the germline V gene are GTSNPN and SVGIG (reference sequence). CDR3 sequence (DNA): TGTGCCTGGAATAGACAGGGCGGAGAGACCCAGTACTTC. Amino acid sequence: CAWNRQGGETQYF.

The V gene is TRBV5-6, the J gene TRBJ2-7; a weak D match, TRBD2 (7 bases). Trimming removed 0 bases from V and 3 bases from J, with 16 bases in between. Germline lookup yields CDR1 SGHDT and CDR2 YYEEEE. CDR3 length: 16 residues. The CDR3 DNA follows: TGTGCCAGCAGCTTGGATGGGAGGGCCAGGGGCTACGAGCAGTACTTC. It specifies CASSLDGRARGYEQYF.

The V call is TRBV20-1, the J call TRBJ2-1; possibly TRBD2 for D (5 bases). The CDR3 has 13 residues. Germline CDR1 and CDR2: DFQATT and SNEGSKA (reference sequence). The V end lost 3 bases, the J end lost 4 bases, and 10 bases lay between the germline ends. CDR3 sequence: CSASRLNYNEQFF. The CDR3 nucleotides read TGCAGTGCTAGTCGACTAAATTACAATGAGCAGTTCTTC.

The V call is TRBV18, the J call TRBJ2-1; 7 nucleotides line up with TRBD1. Germline lookup yields CDR1 KGHSH and CDR2 LQKENI. The CDR3 loop spans 15 amino acids. V gave up 2 bases and J gave up 1 base; unmatched junction bases: 2. CDR3 sequence: CASSPKTGSYNEQFF. DNA for the CDR3: TGTGCCAGCTCACCAAAGACAGGGTCCTACAATGAGCAGTTCTTC.

The J gene is TRBJ2-7, the V gene TRBV14, with D unclear. Germline V lookup: CDR1 SGHDN, CDR2 FVKESK. Trimming pared 0 bases from V and 1 base from J, leaving 10 bases between. The CDR3 is 15 amino acids. The CDR3 spells CASSQDPLRSYEQYF. Written as DNA, the CDR3 is TGTGCCAGCAGCCAAGACCCGTTGAGATCCTACGAGCAGTACTTC.

The chain recombines TRBV2 with TRBJ1-6, with a tentative D call TRBD1 (6 bases). The CDR3 is 14 amino acids. In germline, CDR1 is SNHLY, CDR2 FYNNEI. V was clipped by 1 base and J by 11 bases, with 12 bases between them. CDR3 amino acids: CASSEGQEYTPLHF. The CDR3 region has the DNA TGTGCCAGCAGTGAAGGACAGGAGTACACACCCCTCCACTTT.

The chain combines TRBV6-2 or TRBV6-3 with TRBJ1-4; tentative D call: TRBD1 (5 bases). Germline V lookup: CDR1 MNHEY, CDR2 SVGEGT. The CDR3 covers 13 residues. V shed 2 bases and J shed 12 bases, with 13 bases lying between them. CDR3 region: CASSYAWGGELFF. CDR3 nucleotide sequence: TGTGCCAGCAGTTACGCCTGGGGAGGGGAACTGTTTTTT.

This clone was seen a handful of times. The chain joins TRBV5-5 to TRBJ1-6, with 11 bases aligning to TRBD1. The CDR3 has 15 residues. V was clipped by 0 bases and J by 11 bases; unmatched bases: 4. Per the germline V gene, CDR1 is SGHKS and CDR2 is YYEKEE (reference sequence). The CDR3 DNA follows: TGTGCCAGCAGCTTGGATTGGGACAGGGGGACACCCCTCCACTTT. Protein product: CASSLDWDRGTPLHF.

The gene calls are TRBV5-1 and TRBJ1-1; 9 bases agree with TRBD1. Germline V gene lookup returns CDR1 SGHRS and CDR2 YFSETQ. The CDR3 runs to 15 residues. Trimming at V came to 1 base and at J to 5 bases, leaving 6 bases not matched to a gene. The DNA of the CDR3 is TGCGCCAGCAGCTTGCAACAGGGGGCGACGACTGAAGCTTTCTTT. It yields the protein CASSLQQGATTEAFF.

This chain links TRBV19 with TRBJ1-6; TRBD1 matches 7 bases. The V and J ends lost 6 bases and 7 bases, in that order; junction bases with no gene match: 6. Germline values: CDR1 LNHDA, CDR2 SQIVND (reference sequence). CDR3 length: 14 residues. CDR3 DNA: TGTGCCAGTAGAGGGACAGCCCAAAATTCACCCCTCCACTTT. Its translation is CASRGTAQNSPLHF. Drawing the rest from reference TRBV19 and TRBJ1-6, the complete variable domain is DGGITQSPKYLFRKEGQNVTLSCEQNLNHDAMYWYRQDPGQGLRLIYYSQIVNDFQKGDIAEGYSVSREKKESFPLTVTSAQKNPTAFYLCASRGTAQNSPLHFGNGTRLTVT.

This rearrangement joins TRBV6-5 to TRBJ2-2; maybe TRBD1 (6 bases). The germline V and J ends were trimmed by 5 bases and 3 bases, with 13 bases remaining between them. Looked up from germline, CDR1 is MNHEY and CDR2 is SVGAGI. The CDR3 has 15 residues. The chain's CDR3 is CASSPPGTYTGELFF. In DNA form, the CDR3 reads TGTGCCAGCAGTCCACCCGGGACATACACCGGGGAGCTGTTTTTT.